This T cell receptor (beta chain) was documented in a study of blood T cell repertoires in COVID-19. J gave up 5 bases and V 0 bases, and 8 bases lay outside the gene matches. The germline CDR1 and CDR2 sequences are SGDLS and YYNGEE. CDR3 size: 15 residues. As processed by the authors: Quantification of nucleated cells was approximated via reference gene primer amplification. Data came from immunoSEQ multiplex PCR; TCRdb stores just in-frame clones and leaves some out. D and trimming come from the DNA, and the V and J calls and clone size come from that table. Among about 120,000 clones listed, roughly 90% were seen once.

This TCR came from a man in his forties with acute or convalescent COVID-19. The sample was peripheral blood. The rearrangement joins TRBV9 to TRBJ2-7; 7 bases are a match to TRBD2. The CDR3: CASSVVQAGIHEQYF. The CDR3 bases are TGTGCCAGCAGCGTAGTTCAAGCGGGAATCCACGAGCAGTACTTC.